The T cell receptor beta chain under discussion was sequenced for a study of T-cell reconstitution after alpha-beta-depleted transplantation in children. Study findings and constraints: At around two months after transplant, the alpha-beta T cells were reportedly derived from several hundred expanded clones that came from non-depleted graft cells. T cells produced anew were the main source of T-cell counts and diversity one year after transplant.

There are many counts of this clonotype. The antigen is not known. Unique molecular identifiers were built into the TCRbeta library. TCRdb reprocessed the PCR reads with MiXCR, giving one entry per CDR3 protein. The data contain some 220,000 distinct CDR3 sequences, about a tenth of them singletons. The CDR3 runs to 15 residues. V lost 0 bases, J lost 4 bases, and 3 bases stayed unmatched. Germline V lookup: CDR1 SGHTA, CDR2 FQGNSA. This clonotype was obtained from a child younger than two with acute myeloid leukemia, due to receive a stem cell transplant. The sequencing here drew on PBMCs, taken before TCRalphabeta/CD19-depleted stem cell transplant. This chain links TRBV7-2 with TRBJ2-7, with 10 bases identical to TRBD1. This CDR3 is CASSLAWTGGYEQYF. The CDR3 DNA follows: TGTGCCAGCAGCTTAGCATGGACAGGGGGTTACGAGCAGTACTTC. Full variable domain (missing parts from reference TRBV7-2 and TRBJ2-7): GAGVSQSPSNKVTEKGKDVELRCDPISGHTALYWYRQSLGQGLEFLIYFQGNSAPDKSGLPSDRFSAERTGGSVSTLTIQRTQQEDSAVYLCASSLAWTGGYEQYFGPGTRLTVT.